A single sample is the source of the 25 T cell receptor beta chains below, sequenced in a study of blood T cell repertoires in COVID-19. Profiling relied on immunoSEQ multiplex PCR, and the TCRdb table lists in-frame clones only, not all of them. The table lists 330,000 or so clones, more than 75% of them singletons. The material sequenced was PBMCs or T cells enriched from blood (not recorded which). The source is a woman under 40 who had recovered from COVID-19.

This clone has just a few counts. This chain connects TRBV3-1 (or the pseudogene TRBV3-2) to TRBJ1-1; D remains ambiguous. This CDR3 region has 13 residues. V shed 4 bases and J shed 5 bases, with 11 bases lying between them. Germline CDR1 LGHDT, CDR2 YNNKEL (reference sequence). CDR3 coding DNA: TGTGCCAGCAGCCGCAGCCACGGGACTGAAGCTTTCTTT. Translation gives CASSRSHGTEAFF.

This chain joins TRBV6-5 and TRBJ1-1, with 8 bases that match TRBD1. Germline loops: CDR1 MNHEY, CDR2 SVGAGI. V trimming: 6 bases; J trimming: 11 bases; junction bases outside the gene matches: 5. The CDR3 totals 11 residues. The CDR3 bases are TGTGCCAGCAGCTTCAGGGGGCTTGCTTTCTTT. Translated: CASSFRGLAFF.

The V gene is TRBV3-1 (or the pseudogene TRBV3-2), the J gene TRBJ1-1; D is unresolved. Germline V gene sequence: CDR1 LGHDT, CDR2 YNNKEL (reference sequence). Trimming pared 0 bases from V and 1 base from J, leaving 6 bases between. This CDR3 spans 14 amino acids. DNA of the CDR3: TGTGCCAGCAGCCAAGACAGGTGGAACACTGAAGCTTTCTTT. Translating it yields CASSQDRWNTEAFF.

This sequence joins TRBV7-2 and TRBJ1-6, with D possibly TRBD1 on 6 matching bases. CDR3 length equals 16 residues. CDR1 is SGHTA and CDR2 is FQGNSA in the germline V gene. Trimming cost V 5 bases and J 9 bases, with 20 bases left between them. CDR3 region: CASSVTGSVGVSPLHF. In DNA, the CDR3 is TGTGCCAGCAGCGTCACAGGGAGCGTGGGGGTTTCACCCCTCCACTTT.

The rearrangement joins TRBV15 to TRBJ2-1; TRBD2 might be the D (6 bases). Germline V lookup: CDR1 LNHNV, CDR2 YYDKDF (reference sequence). CDR3 size: 17 residues. Trimming took off 0 bases at V and 0 bases at J, with 12 bases between the two ends. The CDR3 reads CATSRDRAGSSYNEQFF. As DNA, the CDR3 is TGTGCCACCAGCAGAGATCGGGCGGGGAGCTCCTACAATGAGCAGTTCTTC.

The chain couples TRBV29-1 to TRBJ1-2, with 10 bases identical to TRBD1. Germline V gives CDR1 SQVTM, CDR2 ANQGSEA. The CDR3 contains 14 residues. The junction had 10 bases not matched to a gene; V was cut back by 7 bases and J by 5 bases. DNA of the CDR3: TGCAGCGCCTGGGACAGGGGCTTTCTGTATGGCTACACCTTC. It yields the protein CSAWDRGFLYGYTF.

The rearrangement uses TRBV15 and TRBJ1-2; 10 positions agree with TRBD1. CDR3 length equals 15 residues. Per germline, CDR1 LNHNV and CDR2 YYDKDF (reference sequence). The V segment lost 0 bases and the J segment 8 bases; nucleotides outside the gene matches: 6. The CDR3 nucleotides are TGTGCCACCAGCAGAGATAGGGGACAGGGGCTCGGCTACACCTTC. Translated: CATSRDRGQGLGYTF.

The chain couples TRBV29-1 to TRBJ1-4; 7 bases are shared with TRBD1. The CDR3 is 12 residues long. J gave up 6 bases and V 6 bases, and 4 bases lay outside the gene matches. Germline-derived CDR1 and CDR2 are SQVTM and ANQGSEA. CDR3 residues: CSVVDRDEKLFF. The CDR3 DNA reads TGCAGCGTGGTCGACAGGGATGAAAAACTGTTTTTT. The variable domain in full, completed from reference TRBV29-1 and TRBJ1-4, reads SAVISQKPSRDICQRGTSLTIQCQVDSQVTMMFWYRQQPGQSLTLIATANQGSEATYESGFVIDKFPISRPNLTFSTLTVSNMSPEDSSIYLCSVVDRDEKLFFGSGTQLSVL.

Of note for this clone: Other DNA sequences in this sample translate to the same CDR3. The chain couples TRBV3-1 (or the pseudogene TRBV3-2) to TRBJ1-5; D may be TRBD1 (6 bases). Trimming cost V 3 bases and J 0 bases, with 6 bases left between them. Germline V gene lookup returns CDR1 LGHDT and CDR2 YNNKEL (reference sequence). The CDR3 has 14 amino acids. DNA for the CDR3: TGTGCCAGCAGCCAGGGACATAGCAATCAGCCCCAGCATTTT. Its translation is CASSQGHSNQPQHF.

This chain uses TRBV5-1 with TRBJ2-1, with D perhaps TRBD2 (5 bases). CDR1 is SGHRS and CDR2 is YFSETQ in the germline V gene. With 0 bases removed from V and 0 bases from J, the gap between germline ends came to 10 bases. The CDR3 is 16 residues long. The CDR3 sequence is CASSLGGLSSYNEQFF. As DNA, the CDR3 is TGCGCCAGCAGCTTGGGAGGGCTCAGCTCCTACAATGAGCAGTTCTTC.

The chain is built from TRBV28 and TRBJ2-3; 10 bases line up with TRBD2. This CDR3 has 14 residues. J was trimmed by 0 bases and V by 7 bases; bases with no gene match: 1. The germline gives CDR1 MDHEN, CDR2 SYDVKM. The CDR3 reads CASMTSGSTDTQYF. In nucleotides, the CDR3 is TGTGCCAGCATGACTAGCGGGAGCACAGATACGCAGTATTTT.

The V and J genes are TRBV7-6 and TRBJ2-2; 8 bases align to TRBD1. The germline gives CDR1 SGHVS, CDR2 FNYEAQ. The CDR3 has 18 amino acids. V shed 5 bases and J 4 bases; nucleotides not matched to a gene: 15. The CDR3 loop is CASSIRQGLLGGTGELFF. Here the CDR3 DNA reads TGTGCCAGCAGCATCAGACAGGGGCTGTTGGGTGGCACCGGGGAGCTGTTTTTT.

About this clone itself: A junction end diverges from the germline sequence, so it may reflect a read error. This chain connects TRBV5-1 to TRBJ2-5; 8 bases fit TRBD1. This CDR3 has 14 residues. The germline V gene encodes CDR1 SGHRS and CDR2 YFSETQ. The CDR3 spells CASSSWTGQEAQYF. CDR3 DNA: TGCGCCAGCAGCTCCTGGACAGGGCAAGAGGCCCAGTACTTC.

This chain joins TRBV3-1 (or the pseudogene TRBV3-2) and TRBJ1-1, with 11 bases fitting TRBD1. The junction had 5 bases not matched to a gene; V was cut back by 4 bases and J by 4 bases. The CDR3 extends over 15 amino acids. Germline CDR1 is LGHDT and CDR2 is YNNKEL (reference sequence). CDR3 sequence (DNA): TGTGCCAGCAGCCGGGAGGGGACAGGGGGCACTGAAGCTTTCTTT. Translated, it gives CASSREGTGGTEAFF.

The chain uses TRBV27 and TRBJ2-4, with a tentative D call TRBD1 (7 bases). The CDR3 is made up of 14 amino acids. Trimming removed 4 bases from V and 9 bases from J, with 16 bases in between. Germline CDR1 reads MNHEY; CDR2 reads SMNVEV (reference sequence). For the CDR3, the DNA is TGTGCCAGCAGTTCCAGGGGGGACGGGACCATTCAGTACTTC. It yields the protein CASSSRGDGTIQYF.

This sequence joins TRBV6-1 and TRBJ2-7; a weak D match, TRBD2 (6 bases). This CDR3 comprises 16 residues. Germline V CDR1 and CDR2: MNHNS, SASEGT. V shed 0 bases and J shed 1 base, with 13 bases lying between them. The CDR3 spells CASSEAASGGSYEQYF. In nucleotides, the CDR3 is TGTGCCAGCAGTGAAGCGGCGTCCGGGGGTTCCTACGAGCAGTACTTC.

The V gene is TRBV5-1, the J gene TRBJ2-7; D remains ambiguous. This CDR3 has 13 amino acids. V lost 5 bases and J 2 bases, leaving 11 bases between the germline ends. Looked up from germline, CDR1 is SGHRS and CDR2 is YFSETQ. CDR3 residues: CASSPDIPYEQYF. The CDR3 region has the DNA TGCGCCAGCAGTCCTGACATCCCCTACGAGCAGTACTTC.

This clone was seen just once. The chain combines TRBV10-3 with TRBJ1-5, with D unresolved. CDR1 and CDR2 (germline): ENHRY, SYGVKD. The CDR3 is 13 amino acids. V was cut by 6 bases and J by 0 bases, with 6 bases left in between. This chain's CDR3 is CAIRGTSNQPQHF. The CDR3 bases are TGTGCCATCAGGGGCACTAGCAATCAGCCCCAGCATTTT.

The rearrangement links TRBV18 to TRBJ2-1, with 10 bases aligning to TRBD2. The CDR3 loop spans 15 amino acids. The germline V gene has CDR1 KGHSH and CDR2 LQKENI. Trimming took 3 bases from V and 9 from J; bases not matched to a gene: 8. The CDR3 DNA reads as TGTGCCAGCTCACCCCCTAGCGGGGGAATGGGTGAGCAGTTCTTC. Translating gives CASSPPSGGMGEQFF.

This chain connects TRBV10-3 to TRBJ1-1, with TRBD1 matching 11 bases. Germline CDR1 ENHRY, CDR2 SYGVKD. CDR3 length: 15 residues. The trim removed 6 bases at V and 5 bases at J, leaving 8 bases unmatched. The CDR3 DNA sequence: TGTGCCATCAGAGGGACAGGGGGTTTGGGTACTGAAGCTTTCTTT. Protein product: CAIRGTGGLGTEAFF.

V gene TRBV5-1 combines with J gene TRBJ1-2; D unclear. The CDR3 runs to 14 residues. CDR1 is SGHRS, CDR2 YFSETQ, per germline. Deletions cut 1 base from V and 6 bases from J, with 13 bases between. This CDR3 reads CASSLLDPLDGYTF. The CDR3 coding sequence is TGCGCCAGCAGCTTGTTAGATCCCTTGGATGGCTACACCTTC.

The chain joins TRBV5-4 to TRBJ1-1, with D uncertain. Germline loops: CDR1 SGHNT, CDR2 YYREEE (reference sequence). Trimming shortened V by 7 bases and J by 1 base, and 8 bases separated the two germline ends. The CDR3 runs 12 residues. The DNA for the CDR3 is TGTGCCAGCGCGGAGGGGAACACTGAAGCTTTCTTT. Translated, it gives CASAEGNTEAFF.

The chain is built from TRBV29-1 and TRBJ1-5, with 11 bases aligning to TRBD1. CDR1 and CDR2 (germline): SQVTM, ANQGSEA. The CDR3 has 14 amino acids. Germline trimming cut 7 bases from V and 7 bases from J; bases unmatched to any gene: 9. CDR3 residues: CSAKPGQGDQPQHF. The CDR3 region has the DNA TGCAGCGCAAAACCGGGACAGGGGGACCAGCCCCAGCATTTT.

Here the CDR3 reads CASSQVWASGIAGELFF. For the CDR3, the DNA is TGTGCCAGCAGCCAAGTCTGGGCTAGCGGGATTGCTGGGGAGCTGTTTTTT. The chain joins TRBV3-1 (or the pseudogene TRBV3-2) to TRBJ2-2; TRBD2 aligns across 9 bases. V dropped 1 base and J dropped 8; count of bases not matched to a gene: 11. This CDR3 comprises 17 residues. Germline CDR1 and CDR2: LGHDT and YNNKEL (reference sequence).

The chain is built from TRBV7-2 and TRBJ2-6, with D tentatively TRBD2 (5 bases). The CDR3 runs to 19 residues. Per germline, CDR1 SGHTA and CDR2 FQGNSA. Trimming stripped 1 base from V and 0 bases from J, with 16 bases between. In DNA form, the CDR3 reads TGTGCCAGCAGCTTAGGAAGGTCAGCGGTGCGCTCTGGGGCCAACGTCCTGACTTTC. Amino acids: CASSLGRSAVRSGANVLTF.